A single sample gave rise to the 18 T cell receptor beta chains below, sequenced in a study of blood T cell repertoires in COVID-19. Using immunoSEQ multiplex PCR, the repertoire was profiled, and TCRdb retains in-frame clones only, with some absent. The sample has about 98,000 clones, roughly 86% seen once. Sequenced input: peripheral blood. The receptors derive from a man aged 45-65 years with acute or convalescent COVID-19.

The chain has TRBV21-1 and TRBJ2-7; the D segment call TRBD1 is taken from the table without a DNA check. TRBV21-1 is a pseudogene locus. The CDR3 has 15 amino acids. CDR3 nucleotides: TGTGCCAGCAGCATGCGTAGGACAGGGTCCTACGAGCAGTACTTC. It yields the protein CASSMRRTGSYEQYF.

The chain combines TRBV5-1 with TRBJ2-2; TRBD2 matches at 7 bases. The CDR3 has 16 amino acids. CDR1 is SGHRS and CDR2 is YFSETQ in the germline V gene. The V and J ends lost 7 bases and 2 bases, in that order; junction bases with no gene match: 11. The chain's CDR3 is CASGSSGILNTGELFF. CDR3 DNA sequence: TGCGCCAGCGGCTCTAGCGGTATACTTAACACCGGGGAGCTGTTTTTT.

This chain links TRBV19 with TRBJ2-7, with D hard to call. The V end was cut by 3 bases, the J end by 0 bases, with 12 bases between. The length of the CDR3 is 15 residues. Germline CDR1 reads LNHDA; CDR2 reads SQIVND (reference sequence). CDR3 sequence reads: CASSIRHIPSYEQYF. The DNA for the CDR3 is TGTGCCAGTAGTATCCGCCACATCCCCTCCTACGAGCAGTACTTC.

This sequence joins TRBV4-2 and TRBJ2-7; maybe TRBD2 (6 bases). The CDR3 runs to 15 residues. The V end lost 1 base, the J end lost 2 bases, and 12 bases lay between the germline ends. CDR1 LGHNA and CDR2 YNFKEQ come from the germline V gene. The CDR3: CASSQVLAGPYEQYF. CDR3 DNA sequence: TGTGCCAGCAGCCAAGTTCTTGCGGGACCCTACGAGCAGTACTTC.

The rearrangement links TRBV12-5 to TRBJ2-2; 7 bases agree with TRBD2. The CDR3 covers 15 residues. With 0 bases clipped from V and 5 bases from J, the junction kept 3 bases outside the gene matches. The V gene's germline CDR1 is LGHNT and CDR2 FRNRAP. CDR3 nucleotides: TGTGCTAGTGGTTTGGTACGGGGGGAGACCGGGGAGCTGTTTTTT. Translated: CASGLVRGETGELFF.

This clone was counted once. The rearrangement links TRBV10-3 to TRBJ1-1, with 9 nucleotides matching TRBD1. After removal of 4 bases from V and 5 bases from J, the junction contained 8 bases not matched to a gene. Germline values: CDR1 ENHRY, CDR2 SYGVKD. The CDR3 length is 15 residues. CDR3 nucleotides: TGTGCCATCAGTGCTACAGGGGGCGCAGGTACTGAAGCTTTCTTT. Translation gives CAISATGGAGTEAFF.

The chain recombines TRBV5-5 with TRBJ2-7; 7 bases are a match to TRBD2. CDR3 length: 15 residues. Germline values: CDR1 SGHKS, CDR2 YYEKEE (reference sequence). Trimming at V came to 0 bases and at J to 1 base, leaving 4 bases not matched to a gene. The CDR3 DNA reads as TGTGCCAGCAGCTTGGAACTAGCGAGATCCTACGAGCAGTACTTC. This encodes CASSLELARSYEQYF.

V is TRBV10-1 and J is TRBJ2-2, with 7 bases lining up with TRBD1. The junction had 6 bases not matched to a gene; V was cut back by 1 base and J by 1 base. The CDR3 length is 17 residues. Germline lookup yields CDR1 WNHNN and CDR2 SYGVQD (reference sequence). The CDR3 nucleotides are TGCGCCAGCAGTGAGTTTAGGGGGACAGTGAACACCGGGGAGCTGTTTTTT. Translation: CASSEFRGTVNTGELFF.

This clone was found once. The chain recombines TRBV3-1 (or the pseudogene TRBV3-2) with TRBJ2-7; weak D call: TRBD1 (6 bases). The germline CDR1 and CDR2 sequences are LGHDT and YNNKEL (reference sequence). Trimming took off 3 bases at V and 7 bases at J, with 13 bases between the two ends. The CDR3 has 13 residues. The CDR3 loop is CASSHYRVGEQYF. CDR3 bases: TGTGCCAGCAGCCATTACAGGGTGGGGGAGCAGTACTTC.

The chain recombines TRBV7-3 with TRBJ2-5, with 14 bases lining up with TRBD2. V was pared by 4 bases and J by 5 bases, with 3 bases of the junction left unmatched. CDR3 size: 15 residues. Germline V gene data show CDR1 as SGHTA and CDR2 as FQGTGA. CDR3 DNA: TGTGCCAGCAGCTCAGGGACTAGCGGGAGTGAGACCCAGTACTTC. Amino acids: CASSSGTSGSETQYF.

V and J are TRBV3-1 (or the pseudogene TRBV3-2) and TRBJ2-7; D uncertain. The germline V gene has CDR1 LGHDT and CDR2 YNNKEL (reference sequence). The CDR3 sequence is 15 residues long. V lost 0 bases and J lost 2, with 11 bases in between. CDR3 coding DNA: TGTGCCAGCAGCCAAGAGCTTTCAGTTCCCTACGAGCAGTACTTC. It is translated as CASSQELSVPYEQYF.

This rearrangement joins TRBV6-2 or TRBV6-3 to TRBJ2-7, with 8 bases that match TRBD2. The V gene end was trimmed by 5 bases and the J gene end by 5 bases; junction bases not matched to a gene: 11. This CDR3 region has 15 residues. CDR1 and CDR2 (germline): MNHEY, SVGEGT. The CDR3 sequence: CASSGSGTSNHEQYF. The CDR3 DNA reads TGTGCCAGCAGTGGCTCCGGGACTAGTAATCACGAGCAGTACTTC.

The V and J genes are TRBV11-1 and TRBJ1-1; no clear D. Germline CDR1 and CDR2: SGHAT and FQDESV (reference sequence). The V end lost 5 bases, the J end lost 5 bases, and 15 bases lay between the germline ends. The CDR3 spans 14 residues. The CDR3 loop is CASSPERARTEAFF. The CDR3 nucleotides read TGTGCCAGCAGCCCGGAGAGGGCCAGAACTGAAGCTTTCTTT.

V is TRBV5-6 and J is TRBJ1-2, with D tentatively TRBD1 (5 bases). This CDR3 has 14 amino acids. The V end was cut by 0 bases, the J end by 1 base, with 7 bases between. Germline CDR1 reads SGHDT; CDR2 reads YYEEEE. CDR3 sequence: CASSLGQSNYGYTF. The CDR3 DNA is TGTGCCAGCAGCTTGGGACAGAGTAACTATGGCTACACCTTC.

The V gene is TRBV2, the J gene TRBJ1-2; TRBD1 agrees at 7 bases. The CDR3 covers 15 residues. V was pared by 3 bases and J by 0 bases, with 4 bases of the junction left unmatched. Germline-derived CDR1 and CDR2 are SNHLY and FYNNEI. The CDR3 DNA reads as TGTGCCAGCAGTGACTTTGGACAGGCTAACTATGGCTACACCTTC. This gives the protein CASSDFGQANYGYTF.

Here the CDR3 reads CATSGKEGSQHRYF. The CDR3 coding sequence is TGTGCCACCAGCGGGAAGGAAGGGAGCCAACACAGGTACTTC. The gene calls are TRBV15 and TRBJ2-5; maybe TRBD2 (5 bases). Trimming removed 5 bases at V and 13 bases at J, with 23 bases between. The germline CDR1 and CDR2 sequences are LNHNV and YYDKDF (reference sequence). This CDR3 comprises 14 residues.

This clone showed up just once. The chain carries TRBV7-8 and TRBJ1-1; TRBD1 matches 7 bases. CDR3 length: 13 residues. The germline V gene encodes CDR1 SGHVS and CDR2 FQNEAQ. Germline trimming cut 5 bases from V and 11 bases from J; bases unmatched to any gene: 11. CDR3 sequence reads: CASSQRKPGGAFF. The CDR3 DNA sequence: TGTGCCAGCAGCCAGAGGAAACCAGGGGGGGCTTTCTTT.

This rearrangement joins TRBV5-1 to TRBJ2-7; 8 bases are shared with TRBD1. CDR3 length equals 15 residues. In germline, CDR1 is SGHRS, CDR2 YFSETQ. Germline trimming cut 7 bases from V and 2 bases from J; bases unmatched to any gene: 11. The CDR3 DNA is TGCGCCAGCCCCCACCAAAGGACAGGGACCTACGAGCAGTACTTC. Its protein is CASPHQRTGTYEQYF. Complete variable domain (other parts from reference TRBV5-1 and TRBJ2-7): KAGVTQTPRYLIKTRGQQVTLSCSPISGHRSVSWYQQTPGQGLQFLFEYFSETQRNKGNFPGRFSGRQFSNSRSEMNVSTLELGDSALYLCASPHQRTGTYEQYFGPGTRLTVT.